The 9 T cell receptor beta chains below all came from one sample that was sequenced in a study of T cells in Graves' hyperthyroidism and ophthalmopathy. RNA transcripts provided the source from which TCR beta CDR3 regions were amplified. First-round RT-PCR of the TCR CDR3 relied on the HTBI primer set. TCRdb re-called the multiplex PCR reads through MiXCR, storing one row per CDR3 protein. The sample yields nearly 600,000 distinct CDR3 sequences, approximately 15% seen once. The specimen sequenced was blood. The receptors come from a woman between 18 and 30 years old with Graves' ophthalmopathy.

V usage is TRBV6-2 or TRBV6-3 and J usage is TRBJ2-3, with D hard to call. Looked up from germline, CDR1 is MNHEY and CDR2 is SVGEGT. The V and J ends lost 8 bases and 1 base respectively, with 13 bases between them. The CDR3 is made up of 14 amino acids. The CDR3 here is CASSRLSRTDTQYF. CDR3 sequence (DNA): TGTGCCAGCTCAAGACTGTCCCGCACAGATACGCAGTATTTT.

This clonotype was observed a single time. This chain uses TRBV10-3 with TRBJ2-5, with TRBD2 identical over 15 bases. The germline V gene encodes CDR1 ENHRY and CDR2 SYGVKD. The CDR3 spans 16 residues. Germline trimming cut 7 bases from V and 5 bases from J; bases unmatched to any gene: 8. The CDR3 DNA sequence: TGTGCCATCAAGCAAGGACTAGCGGGAGGGCGGGAGACCCAGTACTTC. Its translation is CAIKQGLAGGRETQYF.

This chain uses TRBV12-3 or TRBV12-4 with TRBJ2-5; the match to TRBD2 covers 11 bases. J was trimmed by 3 bases and V by 1 base; bases with no gene match: 10. This CDR3 spans 18 amino acids. The CDR3 sequence is CASSLVFTPGLAEETQYF. The CDR3 DNA reads TGTGCCAGCAGTTTAGTGTTTACTCCGGGACTAGCGGAAGAGACCCAGTACTTC.

This clonotype was seen at least ten times. The chain uses TRBV20-1 and TRBJ2-1; possibly TRBD1 for D (6 bases). Germline CDR1 reads DFQATT; CDR2 reads SNEGSKA (reference sequence). Trimming left V 2 bases short and J 4 bases short, with 6 bases between. This CDR3 is built from 12 residues. The CDR3 nucleotides read TGCAGTGCTAGACAGGGGTACAATGAGCAGTTCTTC. Translating gives CSARQGYNEQFF.

Only a few counts were recorded for this clonotype. The V gene is TRBV12-3 or TRBV12-4, the J gene TRBJ2-4; no reliable D call. V was clipped by 6 bases and J by 6 bases, with 15 bases between them. CDR3 size: 14 residues. The CDR3 coding sequence is TGTGCCAGCAGCCCCCTGACGTGGGGAAACATTCAGTACTTC. It encodes CASSPLTWGNIQYF.

There are a few counts of this clonotype. The chain uses TRBV14 and TRBJ1-6, with D unresolved. The ends were cut back, 1 base at V and 10 bases at J, with 11 bases in the middle. Germline V gene data show CDR1 as SGHDN and CDR2 as FVKESK. The CDR3 extends over 14 amino acids. CDR3 loop: CASSQGSWRSPLHF. The CDR3 coding sequence is TGTGCCAGCAGCCAAGGTAGCTGGAGATCACCCCTCCACTTT.

This clonotype has a handful of counts. CDR3 protein: CASSPFDRTGTEAFF. DNA of the CDR3: TGTGCCAGCTCACCATTCGACAGGACGGGGACTGAAGCTTTCTTT. The chain combines TRBV18 with TRBJ1-1; possible D gene TRBD1, 6 bases. Trimming pared 2 bases from V and 5 bases from J, leaving 15 bases between. Germline V lookup: CDR1 KGHSH, CDR2 LQKENI. CDR3 length: 15 residues.

This clonotype was detected many times. V is TRBV20-1 and J is TRBJ2-1, with D possibly matching TRBD2 (6 bases). Between the trimmed V and J ends, which lost 0 bases and 7 bases, there was a span of 13 bases. Per germline, CDR1 DFQATT and CDR2 SNEGSKA (reference sequence). This CDR3 contains 14 residues. The DNA of the CDR3 is TGCAGTGCTAGAGATGGGGGGATCGGAAATGAGCAGTTCTTC. Amino acid sequence: CSARDGGIGNEQFF.

The CDR3, as DNA: TGTGCCAGCAGCCAAGCCACCTCGTATGGCTACACCTTC. This gives the protein CASSQATSYGYTF. The chain has TRBV3-1 and TRBJ1-2; the D is unclear. Germline V CDR1 and CDR2: LGHDT, YNNKEL (reference sequence). The V end lost 1 base, the J end lost 5 bases, and 8 bases lay between the germline ends. CDR3 length: 13 residues. The whole variable domain, remainder taken from reference TRBV3-1 and TRBJ1-2, is DTAVSQTPKYLVTQMGNDKSIKCEQNLGHDTMYWYKQDSKKFLKIMFSYNNKELIINETVPNRFSPKSPDKAHLNLHINSLELGDSAVYFCASSQATSYGYTFGSGTRLTVV.